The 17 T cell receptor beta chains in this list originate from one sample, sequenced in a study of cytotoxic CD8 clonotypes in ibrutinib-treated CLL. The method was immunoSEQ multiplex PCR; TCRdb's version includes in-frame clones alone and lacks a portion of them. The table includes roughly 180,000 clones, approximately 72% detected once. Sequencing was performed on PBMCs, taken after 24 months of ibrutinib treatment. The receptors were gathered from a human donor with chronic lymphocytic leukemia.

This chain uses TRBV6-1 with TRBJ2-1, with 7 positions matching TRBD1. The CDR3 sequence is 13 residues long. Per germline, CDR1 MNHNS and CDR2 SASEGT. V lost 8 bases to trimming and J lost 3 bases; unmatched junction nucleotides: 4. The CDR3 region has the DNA TGTGCCAGCCGGGACAGATACTACAATGAGCAGTTCTTC. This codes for CASRDRYYNEQFF.

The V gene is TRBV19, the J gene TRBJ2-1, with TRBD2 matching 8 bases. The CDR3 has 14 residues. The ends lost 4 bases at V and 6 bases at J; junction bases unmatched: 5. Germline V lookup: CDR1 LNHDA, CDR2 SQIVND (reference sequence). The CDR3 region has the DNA TGTGCCAGTAGTACCAGCGGGAGCCCCAATGAGCAGTTCTTC. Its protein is CASSTSGSPNEQFF.

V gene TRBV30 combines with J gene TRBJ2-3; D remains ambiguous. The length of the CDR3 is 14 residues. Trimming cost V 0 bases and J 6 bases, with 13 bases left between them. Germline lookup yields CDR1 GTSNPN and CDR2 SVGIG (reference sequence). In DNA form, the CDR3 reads TGTGCCTGGAGTGTATTTCACAAAGGGGATACGCAGTATTTT. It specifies CAWSVFHKGDTQYF.

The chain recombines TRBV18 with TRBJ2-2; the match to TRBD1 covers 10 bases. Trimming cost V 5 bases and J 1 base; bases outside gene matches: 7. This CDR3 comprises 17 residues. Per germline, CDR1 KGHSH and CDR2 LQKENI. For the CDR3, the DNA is TGTGCCAGCTCATCGGACAGGGGGATAGGGAACACCGGGGAGCTGTTTTTT. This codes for CASSSDRGIGNTGELFF.

The CDR3 region is CASSQEEQGNQPQHF. CDR3 coding DNA: TGCGCCAGCAGCCAAGAAGAACAGGGCAATCAGCCCCAGCATTTT. V usage is TRBV4-1 and J usage is TRBJ1-5, with D perhaps matching TRBD1 (5 bases). The V gene lost 0 bases and the J gene lost 2 bases, with 8 bases spanning the gap. The germline CDR1 and CDR2 sequences are MGHRA and YSYEKL. The CDR3 is 15 amino acids.

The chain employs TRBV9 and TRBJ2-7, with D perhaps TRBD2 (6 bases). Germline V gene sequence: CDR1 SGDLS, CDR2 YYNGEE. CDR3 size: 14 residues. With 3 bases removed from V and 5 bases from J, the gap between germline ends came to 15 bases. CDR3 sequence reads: CASSATWASDEQYF. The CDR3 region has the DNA TGTGCCAGCAGCGCGACGTGGGCTAGCGACGAGCAGTACTTC.

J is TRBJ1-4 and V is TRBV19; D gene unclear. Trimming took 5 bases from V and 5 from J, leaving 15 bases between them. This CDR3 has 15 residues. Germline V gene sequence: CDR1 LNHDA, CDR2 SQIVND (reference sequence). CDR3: CASSALEDGNEKLFF. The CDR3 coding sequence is TGTGCCAGTAGTGCCCTGGAGGACGGAAATGAAAAACTGTTTTTT.

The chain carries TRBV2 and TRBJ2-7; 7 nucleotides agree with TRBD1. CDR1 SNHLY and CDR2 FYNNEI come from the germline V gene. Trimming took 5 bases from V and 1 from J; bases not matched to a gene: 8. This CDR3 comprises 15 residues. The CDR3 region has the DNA TGTGCCAGCAGTTTTCAGGGGGTTTCGTCCTACGAGCAGTACTTC. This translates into CASSFQGVSSYEQYF.

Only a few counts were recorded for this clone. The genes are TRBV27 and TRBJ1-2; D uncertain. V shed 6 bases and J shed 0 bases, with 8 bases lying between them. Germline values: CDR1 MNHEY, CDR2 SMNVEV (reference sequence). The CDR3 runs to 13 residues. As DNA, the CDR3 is TGTGCCAGCAGGCGAACAGCTAACTATGGCTACACCTTC. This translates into CASRRTANYGYTF.

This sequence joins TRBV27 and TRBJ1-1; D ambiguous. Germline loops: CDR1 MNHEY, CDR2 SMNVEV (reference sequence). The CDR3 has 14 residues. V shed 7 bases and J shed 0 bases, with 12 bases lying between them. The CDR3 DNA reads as TGTGCCAGCACCCGAGGAGGGCTGAACACTGAAGCTTTCTTT. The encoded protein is CASTRGGLNTEAFF.

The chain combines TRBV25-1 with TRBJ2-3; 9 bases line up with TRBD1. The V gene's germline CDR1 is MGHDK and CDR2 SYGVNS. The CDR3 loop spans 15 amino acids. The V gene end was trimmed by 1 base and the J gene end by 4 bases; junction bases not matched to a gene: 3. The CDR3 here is CASSEFGTGSDTQYF. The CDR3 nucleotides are TGTGCCAGCAGTGAATTTGGGACAGGGTCAGATACGCAGTATTTT.

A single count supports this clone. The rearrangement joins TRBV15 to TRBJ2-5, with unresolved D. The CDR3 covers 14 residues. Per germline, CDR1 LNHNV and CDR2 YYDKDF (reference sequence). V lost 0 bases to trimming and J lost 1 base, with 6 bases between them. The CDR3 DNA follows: TGTGCCACCAGCAGAGATCTCGCCCAAGAGACCCAGTACTTC. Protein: CATSRDLAQETQYF.

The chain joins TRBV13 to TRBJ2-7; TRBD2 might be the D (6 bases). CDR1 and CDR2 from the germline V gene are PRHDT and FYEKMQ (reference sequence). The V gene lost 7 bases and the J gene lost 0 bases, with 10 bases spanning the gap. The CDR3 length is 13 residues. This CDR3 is CASKDGSSYEQYF. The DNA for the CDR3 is TGTGCCAGCAAGGACGGGAGCTCCTACGAGCAGTACTTC.

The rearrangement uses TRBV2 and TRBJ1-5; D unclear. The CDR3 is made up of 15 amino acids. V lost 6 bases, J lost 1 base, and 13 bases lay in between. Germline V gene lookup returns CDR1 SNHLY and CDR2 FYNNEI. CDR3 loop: CASRLGSVSNQPQHF. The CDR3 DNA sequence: TGTGCCAGCAGACTTGGATCAGTAAGCAATCAGCCCCAGCATTTT.

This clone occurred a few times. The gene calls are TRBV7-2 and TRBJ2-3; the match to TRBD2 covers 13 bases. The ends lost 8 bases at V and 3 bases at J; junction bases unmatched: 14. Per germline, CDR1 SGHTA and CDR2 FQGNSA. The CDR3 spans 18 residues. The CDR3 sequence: CASQKGGLAGRSTDTQYF. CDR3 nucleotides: TGTGCCAGCCAAAAGGGGGGACTAGCGGGACGGTCAACAGATACGCAGTATTTT.

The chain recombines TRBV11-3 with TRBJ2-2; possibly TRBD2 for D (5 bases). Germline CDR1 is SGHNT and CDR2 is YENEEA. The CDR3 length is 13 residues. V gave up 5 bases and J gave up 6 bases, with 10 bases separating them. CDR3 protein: CASSISVAGELFF. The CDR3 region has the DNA TGTGCCAGCAGCATTAGCGTCGCCGGGGAGCTGTTTTTT.

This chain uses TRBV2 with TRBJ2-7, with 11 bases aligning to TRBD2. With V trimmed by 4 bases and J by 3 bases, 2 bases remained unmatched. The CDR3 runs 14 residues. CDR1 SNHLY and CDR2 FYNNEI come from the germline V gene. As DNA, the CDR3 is TGTGCCAGCAGTGTAGCGGGAGGGTACTACGAGCAGTACTTC. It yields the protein CASSVAGGYYEQYF.